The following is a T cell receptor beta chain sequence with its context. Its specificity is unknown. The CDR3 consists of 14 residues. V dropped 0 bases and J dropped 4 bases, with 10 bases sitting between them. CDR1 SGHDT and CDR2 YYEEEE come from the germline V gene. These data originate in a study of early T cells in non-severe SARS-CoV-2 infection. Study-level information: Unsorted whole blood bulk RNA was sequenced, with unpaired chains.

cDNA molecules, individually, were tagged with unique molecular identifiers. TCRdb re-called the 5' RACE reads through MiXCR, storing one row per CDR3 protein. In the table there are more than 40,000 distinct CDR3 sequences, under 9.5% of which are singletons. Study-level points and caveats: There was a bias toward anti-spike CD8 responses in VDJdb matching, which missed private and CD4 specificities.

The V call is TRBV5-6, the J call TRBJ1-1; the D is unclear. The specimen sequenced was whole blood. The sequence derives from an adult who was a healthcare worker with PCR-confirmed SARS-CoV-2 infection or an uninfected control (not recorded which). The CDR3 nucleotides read TGTGCCAGCAGCTTGGTTGTAGCTGGCACTGAAGCTTTCTTT. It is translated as CASSLVVAGTEAFF.